This note documents a single T cell receptor beta chain sequence. The target antigen is unknown. These data are taken from a study of T cells in Graves' hyperthyroidism and ophthalmopathy. RNA transcripts provided the source from which TCR beta CDR3 regions were amplified. TCR CDR3 underwent first-round RT-PCR with the HTBI primer set. TCRdb used MiXCR to reprocess the multiplex PCR reads, holding one entry per CDR3 protein. Among hundreds of thousands of distinct CDR3 sequences listed, 38% were seen once. Orbital computed tomography, thyroid ultrasound, serum thyroxine and TRAb, and clinical symptoms together informed the diagnoses. Study-level points and caveats: The model identified upcoming ophthalmopathy a median approximately six months ahead of onset. Separation of ophthalmopathy from stable hyperthyroidism was achieved by a 13 V-J model. Appearing also in blood were most of the thyroid clonotypes expanded above 0.001.

V shed 6 bases and J 4 bases; nucleotides not matched to a gene: 9. This CDR3 has 14 residues. Germline V gene sequence: CDR1 SQVTM, CDR2 ANQGSEA. The sequenced sample consisted of blood. The chain employs TRBV29-1 and TRBJ2-5; 9 nucleotides align to TRBD1. This clonotype was sampled from a man between 18 and 29 years old with Graves' hyperthyroidism. The CDR3 DNA follows: TGCAGCGTCGTTGGGACAGGGTTCGGAGAGACCCAGTACTTC. Translating gives CSVVGTGFGETQYF.